This T cell receptor beta chain was sequenced in a study of blood T cell repertoires in COVID-19. Clones were sequenced by immunoSEQ multiplex PCR, and TCRdb holds only the in-frame ones, with some missing. This sample carries hundreds of thousands of clones, around nine tenths of them seen once, and the ten largest clones take about 9.9%. Each participant's cohort was designated according to participant-reported clinical history. Sequencing was done on a sample of PBMCs or T cells enriched from blood (not recorded which). The sequence came from a woman aged 40 to 50 who had recovered from COVID-19.

The CDR3, as DNA: TGTGCCAGCAGTCGAAGCGGGGGGTCCTACGAGCAGTACTTC. Translating gives CASSRSGGSYEQYF. The chain links TRBV6-5 to TRBJ2-7; TRBD2 matches at 9 bases. The V gene end was trimmed by 5 bases and the J gene end by 1 base; junction bases not matched to a gene: 3. Germline V gene data show CDR1 as MNHEY and CDR2 as SVGAGI. The CDR3 consists of 14 residues.